This TCR beta chain was captured in a study of T-cell reconstitution after alpha-beta-depleted transplantation in children. Study results and limitations: The origin of alpha-beta T cells about two months after transplant was reportedly several hundred expanded graft clones. From newly produced T cells came most of the T-cell counts and diversity one year after transplant.

In this sample, this clonotype turned up a few times. Its antigen is unidentified. The authors prepared the TCRbeta library with unique molecular identifiers. TCRdb itself ran the PCR reads through MiXCR, one entry per CDR3 protein. The sample yields around 420,000 distinct CDR3 sequences, about a sixth seen once. Trimming left V 3 bases short and J 8 bases short, with 6 bases between. The germline gives CDR1 SGHTA, CDR2 FQGNSA. CDR3 length: 11 amino acids. The chain recombines TRBV7-2 with TRBJ2-3; weak D call: TRBD2 (5 bases). The receptor comes from a boy younger than two who had a stem cell transplant for Wiskott-Aldrich syndrome, so the T cells may come from the graft donor. The specimen was PBMCs, mostly from graft donor cells, collected 360 days after TCRalphabeta/CD19-depleted stem cell transplant. CDR3 DNA: TGTGCCAGCAGCTTTGCGGGTACGCAGTATTTT. This encodes CASSFAGTQYF.